This TCR beta chain was retrieved from a study of human T cells and chemical hapten exposure. In the study overall: Weekly diphenylcyclopropenone doses were given to patients' scalps across the approximately 24-week study. Application of 0.01% DPC to the upper back was done by patch test, with a reading at 6 days.

This clonotype was detected only a few times. Its target is not known. Points from the study as a whole: Relative to controls, expanded TCRs formed significantly more large CDR3 similarity clusters.

TCRdb independently ran MiXCR on the RACE reads; one entry per CDR3 protein. The sample records over 150,000 distinct CDR3 sequences, about a quarter being singletons. Time point of the sample: patch test 3, about 24 weeks after DPC sensitization. As for treatment: therapeutic diphenylcyclopropenone sensitization with weekly scalp DPC. The germline gives CDR1 LGHNA, CDR2 YSLEER. This CDR3 spans 15 amino acids. Trimming took 0 bases from V and 3 from J, leaving 12 bases between them. The source material was whole blood, sampled in connection with sensitization to the hapten diphenylcyclopropenone (DPC). The genes are TRBV4-3 and TRBJ2-7; D not certain. The sequence was obtained from a young woman with alopecia areata. Some clones in this sample may be carry-over from other donors' samples. CDR3 residues: CASSQEGGPFYEQYF. Written as DNA, the CDR3 is TGCGCCAGCAGCCAAGAAGGCGGCCCGTTCTACGAGCAGTACTTC.